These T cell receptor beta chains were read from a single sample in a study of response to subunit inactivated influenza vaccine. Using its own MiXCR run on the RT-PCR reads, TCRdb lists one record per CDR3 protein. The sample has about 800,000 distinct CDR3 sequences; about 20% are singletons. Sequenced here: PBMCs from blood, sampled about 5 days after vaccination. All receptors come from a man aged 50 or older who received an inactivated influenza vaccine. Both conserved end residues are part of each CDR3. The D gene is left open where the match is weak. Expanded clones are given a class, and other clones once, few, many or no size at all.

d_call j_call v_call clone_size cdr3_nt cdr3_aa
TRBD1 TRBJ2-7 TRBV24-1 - TGTGCCACCAGAGACAGGGACGGCGAGCAGTACTTC CATRDRDGEQYF
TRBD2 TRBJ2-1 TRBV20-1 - TGCAGTGCTAGTGGGGTCGCGGGAGGGGCTAATGAGCAGTTCTTC CSASGVAGGANEQFF
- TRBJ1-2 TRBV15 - TGTGCCACCAGCAGAGATTCGGGCAGGGCCTATGGCTACACCTTC CATSRDSGRAYGYTF
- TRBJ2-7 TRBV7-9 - TGTGCCAGCAGCGCCGGACAGAACGAGCAGTACTTC CASSAGQNEQYF
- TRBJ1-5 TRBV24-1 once TGTGCCACCAGTAAGGGGATCAATCAGCCCCAGCATTTT CATSKGINQPQHF
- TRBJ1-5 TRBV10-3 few TGTGCCATCAGGGACAGCCGGGATCAGCCCCAGCATTTT CAIRDSRDQPQHF
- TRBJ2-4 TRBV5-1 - TGCGCCAGCAGCGCGGGACAGATATCCAAAAACATTCAGTACTTC CASSAGQISKNIQYF
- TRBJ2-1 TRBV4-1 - TGCGCCAGCAGCCCGGAGAAGGGGAACTACAATGAGCAGTTCTTC CASSPEKGNYNEQFF
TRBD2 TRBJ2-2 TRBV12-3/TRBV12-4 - TGTGCCAGCAGGGGACCGGGACTAGCATCCACCGGGGAGCTGTTTTTT CASRGPGLASTGELFF
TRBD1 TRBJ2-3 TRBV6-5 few TGTGCCAGCAGTTACTCGAATACAGGGGTAGAAGATACGCAGTATTTT CASSYSNTGVEDTQYF
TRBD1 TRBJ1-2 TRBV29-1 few TGCAGCGCCCGGGCCGAGACAGGGTATGGCTACACCTTC CSARAETGYGYTF
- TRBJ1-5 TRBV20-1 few TGCAGTGCTACATCACAAGGAGATCAGCCCCAGCATTTT CSATSQGDQPQHF